This T cell receptor beta chain was profiled in a study of cytotoxic CD8 clonotypes in ibrutinib-treated CLL. Study context: The average sample held approximately 260,000 productive templates and about 99,000 productive rearrangements.

In the case of this clone: Its matching antigen is unknown.

The table came from immunoSEQ multiplex PCR; TCRdb's copy has only in-frame clones and leaves some out. This sample yields about 45,000 clones, of which approximately 70% are seen a single time; about 22% belongs to the top ten. PBMCs were cryopreserved, and 1.5 to 2.5 micrograms of genomic DNA from them went into TCR beta libraries. Study-level points and caveats: Clonality measured at baseline exceeded age-matched healthy donors, tracking circulating CD8+ T-cell counts. Public clonotypes were rare and shrank or held steady on treatment.

Germline V gene lookup returns CDR1 MGHRA and CDR2 YSYEKL. Trimming removed 4 bases at V and 0 bases at J, with 16 bases between. The CDR3 consists of 16 residues. The sample in question was PBMCs, obtained after 24 months of ibrutinib treatment. The V gene is TRBV4-1, the J gene TRBJ2-7, with D possibly matching TRBD2 (6 bases). The sequence came from a human donor with chronic lymphocytic leukemia. The CDR3: CASSRATEGISYEQYF. The CDR3 DNA reads as TGCGCCAGCAGCCGAGCCACGGAGGGGATCTCCTACGAGCAGTACTTC.